This TCR beta chain is from a study of CD8 T cells in ankylosing spondylitis. The CDR3 runs to 17 residues. V shed 2 bases and J 5 bases; nucleotides not matched to a gene: 13. The germline V gene has CDR1 SGHRS and CDR2 YFSETQ. Generation of TCR beta libraries employed quantitative 5'-RACE incorporating molecular barcodes. MiXCR, applied by TCRdb to the 5' RACE reads, yields one record per CDR3 protein. The table lists around 130,000 distinct CDR3 sequences, 12% to 15% of them singletons. The chain links TRBV5-1 to TRBJ2-1; 7 nucleotides match TRBD2. This clonotype originated in a female donor with ankylosing spondylitis or in good health (not recorded which). Sequencing used blood, either unsorted or a sorted T cell fraction (not recorded which). The CDR3 DNA is TGCGCCAGCAGCTTCATCGGAATGTGGGAGGGCCACAATGAGCAGTTCTTC. Its protein product is CASSFIGMWEGHNEQFF.